The 24 T cell receptor beta chains listed next were all sequenced from one sample in a study of Ad26.COV2.S vaccination and SARS-CoV-2 variants. Sequencing was performed with immunoSEQ multiplex PCR; in TCRdb, only in-frame clones are kept and a portion is missing. Of 400,000 to 450,000 clones listed, 92% are singletons. The treatment is: around 19 received Ad26.COV2.S at low or high dose, single or two shots; 5 received placebo; per-sample allocation not given. Sample collection was performed on day 63 after the first vaccine or placebo injection. Sequences were derived from peripheral blood, sampled in a trial of Ad26.COV2.S vaccine versus placebo. The origin of the receptors is a person between 18 and 59 years old who received the Ad26.COV2.S COVID-19 vaccine or a placebo.

As for this clone: Other DNA sequences in the same sample also yield this CDR3. The chain combines TRBV27 with TRBJ2-7, with 8 bases that match TRBD2. The CDR3 extends over 13 amino acids. The V gene's germline CDR1 is MNHEY and CDR2 SMNVEV (reference sequence). The trim removed 3 bases at V and 2 bases at J, leaving 0 bases unmatched. CDR3 in amino acids: CASSLRGAYEQYF. The CDR3 nucleotides are TGTGCCAGCAGTTTGCGGGGGGCCTACGAGCAGTACTTC.

The table lists this clone with a count of one. This chain connects TRBV19 to TRBJ1-3; D is uncertain. The V gene lost 6 bases and the J gene lost 4 bases, with 10 bases spanning the gap. Per the germline V gene, CDR1 is LNHDA and CDR2 is SQIVND (reference sequence). There are 13 residues in the CDR3. In nucleotides, the CDR3 is TGTGCCAGTAGACTCGCGGGGGGAAACACCATATATTTT. Protein sequence: CASRLAGGNTIYF.

There are a few counts of this clone. V is TRBV10-1 and J is TRBJ2-3; D unresolved. The V and J ends lost 3 bases and 11 bases respectively, with 12 bases between them. This CDR3 has 12 residues. Germline V CDR1 and CDR2: WNHNN, SYGVQD (reference sequence). The CDR3 coding sequence is TGCGCCAGCAGTGACAGCCCCTCACGGCAGTATTTT. As protein: CASSDSPSRQYF.

V usage is TRBV9 and J usage is TRBJ2-7; possible D gene TRBD1, 6 bases. The V end was cut by 4 bases, the J end by 0 bases, with 17 bases between. CDR3 length: 16 residues. The V gene's germline CDR1 is SGDLS and CDR2 YYNGEE. The CDR3 DNA sequence: TGTGCCAGCAGCTCCCGTGGGCAGGGGAGCTCCTACGAGCAGTACTTC. This encodes CASSSRGQGSSYEQYF. Complete variable domain (other parts from reference TRBV9 and TRBJ2-7): DSGVTQTPKHLITATGQRVTLRCSPRSGDLSVYWYQQSLDQGLQFLIQYYNGEERAKGNILERFSAQQFPDLHSELNLSSLELGDSALYFCASSSRGQGSSYEQYFGPGTRLTVT.

This clone showed up just a few times. The V and J genes are TRBV5-5 and TRBJ2-1; 8 bases match TRBD2. Per the germline V gene, CDR1 is SGHKS and CDR2 is YYEKEE (reference sequence). V lost 2 bases and J lost 3; bases outside the gene matches: 7. The CDR3 consists of 16 residues. The CDR3 nucleotides read TGTGCCAGCAGCTTTTTTGCCGGGGGGGTCTACAATGAGCAGTTCTTC. Translation: CASSFFAGGVYNEQFF.

The CDR3 is CASSSARSTVIGWNEQFF. DNA for the CDR3: TGTGCCAGCAGTTCTGCCCGCTCCACAGTAATTGGATGGAATGAGCAGTTCTTC. The chain links TRBV6-2 or TRBV6-3 to TRBJ2-1; D uncertain. Trimming removed 4 bases at V and 7 bases at J, with 26 bases between. CDR1 is MNHEY, CDR2 SVGEGT, per germline. CDR3 length: 18 amino acids.

This rearrangement joins TRBV11-3 to TRBJ2-3, with 14 bases that match TRBD2. The CDR3 has 14 amino acids. After removal of 5 bases from V and 5 bases from J, the junction contained 0 bases not matched to a gene. Germline values: CDR1 SGHNT, CDR2 YENEEA. This CDR3 reads CASSGTSGGDTQYF. The DNA for the CDR3 is TGTGCCAGCAGCGGGACTAGCGGGGGAGATACGCAGTATTTT.

The chain uses TRBV9 and TRBJ2-5; 9 bases are shared with TRBD2. Germline lookup yields CDR1 SGDLS and CDR2 YYNGEE. The length of the CDR3 is 14 residues. The J segment lost 4 bases and the V segment lost 10 bases, leaving 11 bases of the junction unmatched. DNA of the CDR3: TGTGCCCGCCGCCGGGCGGGGGGGGGAGAGACCCAGTACTTC. Encoded protein: CARRRAGGGETQYF.

The gene calls are TRBV5-4 and TRBJ2-7; D is ambiguous. CDR1 SGHNT and CDR2 YYREEE come from the germline V gene (reference sequence). Trimming removed 0 bases at V and 7 bases at J, with 14 bases between. The CDR3 runs 14 residues. The CDR3 reads CASSLVLGSREQYF. CDR3 bases: TGTGCCAGCAGCTTGGTTTTGGGCTCGAGGGAGCAGTACTTC.

Regarding this clone: At one end the junction does not follow the germline gene, possibly because of a read error. The V and J genes are TRBV12-5 and TRBJ2-1; D could derive from TRBD1 or TRBD2 (5 bases each). The germline V gene has CDR1 LGHNT and CDR2 FRNRAP. This CDR3 is 15 amino acids long. CDR3 in DNA: TGTGCTAGTGGGTTGGGGGTCGGGGTACAATATGAGCAGTTCTTC. This codes for CASGLGVGVQYEQFF. The full variable domain, rest sourced from reference TRBV12-5 and TRBJ2-1, is DARVTQTPRHKVTEMGQEVTMRCQPILGHNTVFWYRQTMMQGLELLAYFRNRAPLDDSGMPKDRFSAEMPDATLATLKIQPSEPRDSAVYFCASGLGVGVQYEQFFGPGTRLTVL.

This sequence joins TRBV5-1 and TRBJ1-4; D is possibly TRBD1 (6 bases). The V gene's germline CDR1 is SGHRS and CDR2 YFSETQ. The CDR3 is 14 amino acids. The V gene lost 4 bases and the J gene lost 4 bases, with 11 bases spanning the gap. As DNA, the CDR3 is TGCGCCAGCAGCGTTACAGGGATTAATGAAAAACTGTTTTTT. This encodes CASSVTGINEKLFF.

The V call is TRBV7-9, the J call TRBJ2-3; D tentatively reads TRBD1 or TRBD2 (7 bases each). The CDR3 contains 15 residues. V was cut by 5 bases and J by 5 bases, with 17 bases left in between. Germline V lookup: CDR1 SEHNR, CDR2 FQNEAQ (reference sequence). The CDR3, as DNA: TGTGCCAGCAGCCCCAGGGGGGGCTATGGAGATACGCAGTATTTT. It is translated as CASSPRGGYGDTQYF.

The chain has TRBV7-9 and TRBJ1-5; D is ambiguous. Germline V gives CDR1 SEHNR, CDR2 FQNEAQ (reference sequence). The ends were cut back, 2 bases at V and 5 bases at J, with 10 bases in the middle. The CDR3 extends over 14 amino acids. Written as DNA, the CDR3 is TGTGCCAGCAGCTTAAGTATGGGCGATCAGCCCCAGCATTTT. It encodes CASSLSMGDQPQHF.

The chain carries TRBV29-1 and TRBJ2-3; 8 bases are shared with TRBD2. This CDR3 region has 13 residues. Germline CDR1 SQVTM, CDR2 ANQGSEA. This chain's CDR3 is CSDRTSQTDTQYF. CDR3 nucleotide sequence: TGCAGTGACAGGACTAGCCAAACAGATACGCAGTATTTT.

V is TRBV4-3 and J is TRBJ1-4, with a tentative D call TRBD1 (6 bases). V was trimmed by 1 base and J by 2 bases, leaving 17 bases between them. This CDR3 is 18 amino acids long. Germline V gene lookup returns CDR1 LGHNA and CDR2 YSLEER. In DNA form, the CDR3 reads TGCGCCAGCAGCCAAGGAGGGAGATCGGGGGCCACTAATGAAAAACTGTTTTTT. This gives the protein CASSQGGRSGATNEKLFF.

Notes on this clone: This specimen includes other DNA sequences encoding the same CDR3. V gene TRBV30 combines with J gene TRBJ2-2, with D possibly TRBD2 on 6 matching bases. Looked up from germline, CDR1 is GTSNPN and CDR2 is SVGIG (reference sequence). CDR3 length equals 11 residues. V shed 5 bases and J shed 6 bases, with 7 bases lying between them. The CDR3 nucleotides read TGTGCCTGGTCTAGCGCCGGGGAGCTGTTTTTT. Translating it yields CAWSSAGELFF.

The rearrangement uses TRBV7-8 and TRBJ1-1, with 9 bases matching TRBD1. The J segment lost 7 bases and the V segment lost 2 bases, leaving 8 bases of the junction unmatched. The CDR3 sequence is 15 residues long. Germline V gene lookup returns CDR1 SGHVS and CDR2 FQNEAQ. The CDR3 DNA is TGTGCCAGCAGCTTAATTGACAGGGGGAAAGGTGAAGCTTTCTTT. Protein sequence: CASSLIDRGKGEAFF.

This clone was recorded once. The V and J genes are TRBV9 and TRBJ1-1, with D possibly TRBD1 on 5 matching bases. The CDR3 length is 15 residues. Germline V gene lookup returns CDR1 SGDLS and CDR2 YYNGEE. The V end was cut by 3 bases, the J end by 4 bases, with 16 bases between. In DNA form, the CDR3 reads TGTGCCAGCAGCGGACGGGGAGGGGCGGGCACTGAAGCTTTCTTT. Protein sequence: CASSGRGGAGTEAFF. Full variable domain (rest looked up from reference TRBV9 and TRBJ1-1): DSGVTQTPKHLITATGQRVTLRCSPRSGDLSVYWYQQSLDQGLQFLIQYYNGEERAKGNILERFSAQQFPDLHSELNLSSLELGDSALYFCASSGRGGAGTEAFFGQGTRLTVV.

The chain joins TRBV7-6 to TRBJ2-7; 10 bases align to TRBD2. V was pared by 2 bases and J by 3 bases, with 7 bases of the junction left unmatched. Germline lookup yields CDR1 SGHVS and CDR2 FNYEAQ. This CDR3 contains 16 residues. CDR3 residues: CASSLNFLAGDYEQYF. DNA for the CDR3: TGTGCCAGCAGCTTAAATTTCCTAGCGGGGGACTACGAGCAGTACTTC.

The chain carries TRBV6-5 and TRBJ1-5; 10 positions agree with TRBD1. This CDR3 is built from 15 residues. V dropped 7 bases and J dropped 8; count of bases not matched to a gene: 11. Germline V gene data show CDR1 as MNHEY and CDR2 as SVGAGI. The CDR3 loop reads CASKLDRGVREPQHF. DNA for the CDR3: TGTGCCAGCAAATTGGACAGGGGGGTACGGGAGCCCCAGCATTTT.

This chain links TRBV5-6 with TRBJ1-2; 9 nucleotides line up with TRBD1. J gave up 3 bases and V 4 bases, and 7 bases lay outside the gene matches. Germline CDR1 is SGHDT and CDR2 is YYEEEE. The CDR3 loop spans 15 amino acids. The CDR3: CASSPRTGVHYGYTF. Here the CDR3 DNA reads TGTGCCAGCAGCCCTCGGACAGGGGTACACTATGGCTACACCTTC.

Concerning this clone itself: One junction end does not reproduce the germline sequence, and a read error may be involved. The V gene is TRBV15, the J gene TRBJ2-4; 7 bases are shared with TRBD1. Germline loops: CDR1 LNHNV, CDR2 YYDKDF (reference sequence). The CDR3 consists of 14 residues. This CDR3 is CATSSGTGAGPIAF. The CDR3 DNA reads TGTGCCACCAGCAGCGGCACAGGGGCCGGGCCCATCGCCTTC.

The CDR3 DNA sequence: TGTGCCAGTACAATGCAGCACCTAGCCAAAAACATTCAGTACTTC. It translates to CASTMQHLAKNIQYF. V is TRBV19 and J is TRBJ2-4, with unresolved D. The CDR3 is 15 amino acids. Trimming removed 7 bases from V and 0 bases from J, with 13 bases in between. Germline lookup yields CDR1 LNHDA and CDR2 SQIVND (reference sequence).

This sequence joins TRBV20-1 and TRBJ1-2; no definite D call. CDR1 and CDR2 from the germline V gene are DFQATT and SNEGSKA (reference sequence). This CDR3 comprises 14 residues. V lost 3 bases and J 0 bases, leaving 11 bases between the germline ends. The CDR3 nucleotides read TGCAGTGCTAGTAGAGGGTACGCTAACTATGGCTACACCTTC. It codes for CSASRGYANYGYTF.